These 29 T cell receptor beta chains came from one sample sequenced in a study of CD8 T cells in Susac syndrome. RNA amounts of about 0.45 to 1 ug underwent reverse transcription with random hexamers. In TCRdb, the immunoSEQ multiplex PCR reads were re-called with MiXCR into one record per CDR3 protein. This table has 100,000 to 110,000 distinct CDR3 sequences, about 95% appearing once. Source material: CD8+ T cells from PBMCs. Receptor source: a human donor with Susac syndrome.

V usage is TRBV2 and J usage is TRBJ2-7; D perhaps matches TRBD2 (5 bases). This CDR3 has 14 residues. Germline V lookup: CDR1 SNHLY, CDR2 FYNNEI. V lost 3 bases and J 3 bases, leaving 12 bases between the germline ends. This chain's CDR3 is CASSDGRTRYEQYF. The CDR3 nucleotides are TGTGCCAGCAGTGACGGTAGGACTCGCTACGAGCAGTACTTC.

CDR3 bases: TGTGCCAGCAGTTACGAGGCAGTACACGAGCAGTACTTC. The encoded protein is CASSYEAVHEQYF. The chain has TRBV6-2 or TRBV6-3 and TRBJ2-7; D unclear. CDR3 length: 13 residues. V was cut by 2 bases and J by 5 bases, with 10 bases left in between. Germline V lookup: CDR1 MNHEY, CDR2 SVGEGT.

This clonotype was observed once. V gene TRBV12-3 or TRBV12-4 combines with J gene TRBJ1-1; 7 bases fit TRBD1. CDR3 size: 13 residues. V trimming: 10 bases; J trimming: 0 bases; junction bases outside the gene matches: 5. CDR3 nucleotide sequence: TGTGCCATTACGGACAGGTTGAACACTGAAGCTTTCTTT. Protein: CAITDRLNTEAFF.

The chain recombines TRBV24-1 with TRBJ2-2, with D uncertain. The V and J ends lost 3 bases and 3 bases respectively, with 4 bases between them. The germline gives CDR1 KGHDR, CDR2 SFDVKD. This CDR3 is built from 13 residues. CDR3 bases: TGTGCCACCAGTGATAAGGACACCGGGGAGCTGTTTTTT. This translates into CATSDKDTGELFF.

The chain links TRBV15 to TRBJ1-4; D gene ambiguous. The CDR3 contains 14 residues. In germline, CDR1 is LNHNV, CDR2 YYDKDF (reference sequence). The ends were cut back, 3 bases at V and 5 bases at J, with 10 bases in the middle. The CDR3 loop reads CATSSSASNEKLFF. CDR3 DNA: TGTGCCACCAGCAGTTCAGCTTCGAATGAAAAACTGTTTTTT.

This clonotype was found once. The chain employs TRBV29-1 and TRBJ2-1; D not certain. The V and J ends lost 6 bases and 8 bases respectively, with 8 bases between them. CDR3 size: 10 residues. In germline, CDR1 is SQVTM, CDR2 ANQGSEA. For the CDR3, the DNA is TGCAGCGTCAGAGTCGATGAGCAGTTCTTC. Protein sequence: CSVRVDEQFF.

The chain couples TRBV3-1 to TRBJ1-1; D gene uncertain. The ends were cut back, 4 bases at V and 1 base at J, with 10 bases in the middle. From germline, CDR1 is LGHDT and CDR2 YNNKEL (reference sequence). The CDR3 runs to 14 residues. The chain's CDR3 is CASSPSLSNTEAFF. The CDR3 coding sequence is TGTGCCAGCAGCCCCAGCCTTTCGAACACTGAAGCTTTCTTT.

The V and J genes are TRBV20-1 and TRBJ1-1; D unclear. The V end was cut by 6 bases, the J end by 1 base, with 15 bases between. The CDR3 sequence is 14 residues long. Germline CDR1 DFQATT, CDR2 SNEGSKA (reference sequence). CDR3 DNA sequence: TGCAGTGCCCTAAGTTGGCGGGAGAACACTGAAGCTTTCTTT. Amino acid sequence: CSALSWRENTEAFF.

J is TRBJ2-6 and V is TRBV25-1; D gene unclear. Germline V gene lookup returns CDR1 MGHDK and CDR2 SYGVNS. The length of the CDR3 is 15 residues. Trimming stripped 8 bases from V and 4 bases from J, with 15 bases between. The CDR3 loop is CASGSHGLGANVLTF. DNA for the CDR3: TGTGCCAGCGGAAGCCATGGGTTAGGGGCCAACGTCCTGACTTTC.

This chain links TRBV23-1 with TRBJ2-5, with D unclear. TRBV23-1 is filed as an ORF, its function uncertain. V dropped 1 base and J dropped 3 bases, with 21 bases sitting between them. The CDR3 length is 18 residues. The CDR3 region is CASSQYVGRHLPKETQYF. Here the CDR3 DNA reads TGCGCCAGCAGTCAATACGTAGGAAGACACCTCCCCAAAGAGACCCAGTACTTC.

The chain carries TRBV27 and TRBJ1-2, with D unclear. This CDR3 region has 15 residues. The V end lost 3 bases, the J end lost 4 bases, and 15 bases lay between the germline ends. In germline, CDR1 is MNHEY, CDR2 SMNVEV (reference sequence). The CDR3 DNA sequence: TGTGCCAGCAGTTTGAGTCGGGGTGTATTCTATGGCTACACCTTC. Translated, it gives CASSLSRGVFYGYTF.

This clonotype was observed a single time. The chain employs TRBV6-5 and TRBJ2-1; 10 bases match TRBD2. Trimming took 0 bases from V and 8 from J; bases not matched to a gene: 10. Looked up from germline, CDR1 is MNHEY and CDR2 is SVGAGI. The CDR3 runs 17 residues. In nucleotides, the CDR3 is TGTGCCAGCAGTTACTCGAAGGTAGCGGGAGGCCGATATGAGCAGTTCTTC. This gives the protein CASSYSKVAGGRYEQFF.

CDR3 protein: CASSPLASHEQYF. DNA for the CDR3: TGTGCCAGCAGCCCACTAGCGTCCCACGAGCAGTACTTC. The chain carries TRBV7-9 and TRBJ2-7, with 7 bases lining up with TRBD2. The CDR3 length is 13 residues. The junction had 6 bases not matched to a gene; V was cut back by 5 bases and J by 5 bases. Germline-derived CDR1 and CDR2 are SEHNR and FQNEAQ (reference sequence).

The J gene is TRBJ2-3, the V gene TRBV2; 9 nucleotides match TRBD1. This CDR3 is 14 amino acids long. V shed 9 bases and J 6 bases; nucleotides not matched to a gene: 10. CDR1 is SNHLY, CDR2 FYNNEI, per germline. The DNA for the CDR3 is TGTGCCAGTCACCCGGGACAGGGTGGGGATACGCAGTATTTT. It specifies CASHPGQGGDTQYF. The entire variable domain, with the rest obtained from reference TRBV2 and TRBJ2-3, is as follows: EPEVTQTPSHQVTQMGQEVILRCVPISNHLYFYWYRQILGQKVEFLVSFYNNEISEKSEIFDDQFSVERPDGSNFTLKIRSTKLEDSAMYFCASHPGQGGDTQYFGPGTRLTVL.

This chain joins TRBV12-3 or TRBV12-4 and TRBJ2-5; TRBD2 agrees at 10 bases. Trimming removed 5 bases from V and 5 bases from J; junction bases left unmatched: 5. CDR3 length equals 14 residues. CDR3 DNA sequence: TGTGCCAGCAGTCCACTAGCGGGAAGTGAGACCCAGTACTTC. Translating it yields CASSPLAGSETQYF.

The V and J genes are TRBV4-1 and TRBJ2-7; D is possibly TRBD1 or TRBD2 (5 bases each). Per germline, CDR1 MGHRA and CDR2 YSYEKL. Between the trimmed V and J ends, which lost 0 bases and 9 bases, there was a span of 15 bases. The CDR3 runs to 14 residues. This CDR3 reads CASSQDRGTRGQYF. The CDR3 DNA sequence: TGCGCCAGCAGCCAAGATCGGGGCACCCGGGGGCAGTACTTC.

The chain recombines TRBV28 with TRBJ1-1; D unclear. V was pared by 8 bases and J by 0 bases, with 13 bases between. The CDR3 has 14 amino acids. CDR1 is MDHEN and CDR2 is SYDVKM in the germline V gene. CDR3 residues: CASGPDLMNTEAFF. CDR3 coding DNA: TGTGCCAGCGGACCAGACCTTATGAACACTGAAGCTTTCTTT.

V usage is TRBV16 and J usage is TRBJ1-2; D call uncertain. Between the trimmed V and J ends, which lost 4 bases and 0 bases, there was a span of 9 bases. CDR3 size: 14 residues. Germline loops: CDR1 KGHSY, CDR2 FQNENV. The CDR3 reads CASSRPDTNYGYTF. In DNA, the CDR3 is TGTGCCAGCAGCCGCCCGGATACTAACTATGGCTACACCTTC.

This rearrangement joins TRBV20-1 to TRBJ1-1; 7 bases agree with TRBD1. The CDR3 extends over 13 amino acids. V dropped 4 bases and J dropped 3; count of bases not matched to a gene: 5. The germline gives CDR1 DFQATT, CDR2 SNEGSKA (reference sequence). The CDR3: CSATPGQDTEAFF. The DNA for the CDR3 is TGCAGTGCTACCCCCGGACAGGACACTGAAGCTTTCTTT.

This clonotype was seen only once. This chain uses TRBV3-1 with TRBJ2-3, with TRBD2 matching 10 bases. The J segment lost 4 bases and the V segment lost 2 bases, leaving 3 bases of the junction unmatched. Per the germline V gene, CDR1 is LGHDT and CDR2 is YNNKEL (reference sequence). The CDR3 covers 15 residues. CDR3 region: CASSQNSGGADTQYF. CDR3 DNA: TGTGCCAGCAGCCAAAACAGCGGGGGGGCAGATACGCAGTATTTT.

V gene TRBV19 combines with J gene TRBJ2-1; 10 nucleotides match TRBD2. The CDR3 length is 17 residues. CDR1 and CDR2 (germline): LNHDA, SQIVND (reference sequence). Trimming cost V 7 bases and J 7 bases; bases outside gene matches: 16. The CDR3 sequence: CASTVALAGSGRNEQFF. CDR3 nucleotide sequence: TGTGCCAGTACCGTAGCACTAGCGGGAAGTGGGCGGAATGAGCAGTTCTTC.

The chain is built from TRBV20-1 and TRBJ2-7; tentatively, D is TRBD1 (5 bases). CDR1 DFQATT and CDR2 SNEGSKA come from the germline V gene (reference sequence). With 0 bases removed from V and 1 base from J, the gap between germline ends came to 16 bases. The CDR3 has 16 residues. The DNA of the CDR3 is TGCAGTGCTAGAGATCCGGCCCTAGGGGTGTCCTACGAGCAGTACTTC. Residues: CSARDPALGVSYEQYF.

CDR3 loop: CSARNPGQRTDTQYF. In nucleotides, the CDR3 is TGCAGTGCTAGAAACCCGGGACAGAGGACAGATACGCAGTATTTT. The genes are TRBV20-1 and TRBJ2-3; 7 nucleotides match TRBD1. Per the germline V gene, CDR1 is DFQATT and CDR2 is SNEGSKA (reference sequence). The CDR3 runs 15 residues. V dropped 2 bases and J dropped 3; count of bases not matched to a gene: 8.

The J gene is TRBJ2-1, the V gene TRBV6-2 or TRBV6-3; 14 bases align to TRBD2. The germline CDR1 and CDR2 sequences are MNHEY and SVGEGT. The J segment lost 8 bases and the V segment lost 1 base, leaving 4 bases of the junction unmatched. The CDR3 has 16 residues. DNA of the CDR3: TGTGCCAGCAGTTACTTGGGACTAGCGGGAGCGGATGAGCAGTTCTTC. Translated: CASSYLGLAGADEQFF.

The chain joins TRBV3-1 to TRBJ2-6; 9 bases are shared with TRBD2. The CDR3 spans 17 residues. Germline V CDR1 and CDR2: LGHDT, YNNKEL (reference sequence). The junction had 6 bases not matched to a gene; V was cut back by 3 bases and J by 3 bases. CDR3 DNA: TGTGCCAGCAGCCACGGCGGGAGGGCCGATGGGGCCAACGTCCTGACTTTC. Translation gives CASSHGGRADGANVLTF.

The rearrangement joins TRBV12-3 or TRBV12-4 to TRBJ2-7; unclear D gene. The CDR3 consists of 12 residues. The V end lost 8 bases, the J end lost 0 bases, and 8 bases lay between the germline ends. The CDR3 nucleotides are TGTGCCAGCCCAGGCAGCTCCTACGAGCAGTACTTC. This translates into CASPGSSYEQYF.

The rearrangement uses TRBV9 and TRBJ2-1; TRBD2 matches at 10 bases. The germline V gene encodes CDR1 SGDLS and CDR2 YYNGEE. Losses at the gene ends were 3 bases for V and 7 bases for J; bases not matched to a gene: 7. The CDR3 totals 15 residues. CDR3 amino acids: CASSANVGLANEQFF. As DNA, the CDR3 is TGTGCCAGCAGCGCCAACGTGGGACTAGCGAATGAGCAGTTCTTC.

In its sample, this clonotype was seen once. In nucleotides, the CDR3 is TGTGCCAGCTCACCAGCGGGGTGGCAAGAGACCCAGTACTTC. Translated: CASSPAGWQETQYF. This sequence joins TRBV18 and TRBJ2-5; TRBD2 might be the D (6 bases). The CDR3 runs to 14 residues. V lost 2 bases, J lost 2 bases, and 9 bases lay in between. Germline lookup yields CDR1 KGHSH and CDR2 LQKENI. Looking up the rest from reference TRBV18 and TRBJ2-5 gives the full variable domain: NAGVMQNPRHLVRRRGQEARLRCSPMKGHSHVYWYRQLPEEGLKFMVYLQKENIIDESGMPKERFSAEFPKEGPSILRIQQVVRGDSAAYFCASSPAGWQETQYFGPGTRLLVL.

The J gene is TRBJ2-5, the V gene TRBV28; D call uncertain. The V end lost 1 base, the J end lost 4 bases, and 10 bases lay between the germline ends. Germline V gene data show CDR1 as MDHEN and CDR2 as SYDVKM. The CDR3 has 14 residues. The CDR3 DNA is TGTGCCAGCAGTTTATTTCTGGGGTTAGAGACCCAGTACTTC. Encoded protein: CASSLFLGLETQYF.